The sequence of this TCR beta chain was determined in a study of beta chain features in type 1 diabetes (dated by TCRdb to the late 2010s). About the full investigation: No differences in mean age, gender distribution, total cell number or subset yield were found between patients and healthy donors. Naive and central memory subsets were obtained from all 28 donors, but regulatory and stem cell-like memory subsets were isolated from only 8 patients and about eight healthy donors. In the study, TCRB repertoires of sorted circulating CD4+ T cell subsets from recently diagnosed type 1 diabetes patients were compared with those of matched healthy donors. A total of roughly 100 million sorted cells were examined across all samples, and a strong correlation was observed between cell number per subset and RNA yield. Study-level results and caveats: At VDJ recombination sites, type 1 diabetes patients had fewer insertions and more deleted nucleotides, which implies abnormalities in thymic rearrangement. In all four CD4+ subsets, TCRB CDR3 length was moderately but significantly shorter in type 1 diabetes patients. Because cDNA was sequenced instead of genomic DNA, highly expressing activated cells could be over-represented, though the groups showed no difference in activation or CD3 levels. PCR might favor shorter templates, but patient and control samples were amplified and corrected together, so any skew would affect both groups equally. Because the HLA sub-analyses included only small numbers of individuals, any influence of HLA type on TCRB rearrangement was left unresolved. The naive, central memory and regulatory TCRB repertoires appeared to resemble one another more closely among patients than among healthy donors.

Each donor gave one peripheral blood draw, averaging approximately 0.11 L, which was collected into heparinised tubes. Naive, central memory, regulatory and stem cell-like memory CD4+ T cells were sorted on a BD FACSAria II using a panel including CD45RO, CCR7, CD25, CD127, CD95 and CD27. Purity was above 95% for every sorted population. PBMCs were isolated immediately by Lymphoprep density gradient centrifugation and stained directly without culture. So that batch effects would be minimized, each experiment stained and sorted samples in pairs, pairing one healthy donor with one patient. This clone is deemed medium-sized (0.01 to 0.1%). The target of this receptor is not known. No clone much larger than this one lies a single base away; base qualities are absent. Other DNA sequences from this sample encode an identical CDR3 as well. The entire isolated RNA was reverse transcribed using the High Capacity cDNA Reverse Transcription Kit, and thus expressed TCRB transcripts were sequenced. Deep immunoSEQ sequencing was applied to naive, central memory and regulatory T cell samples, giving an average of roughly 3.5 million total reads per sample. Sorted cells were lysed in RLT buffer and RNA was extracted with DNase-treated RNeasy Micro or Mini kits, depending on cell number. To prevent cross-contamination, each cell subset was processed individually, whereas patient and healthy donor samples were processed jointly. The immunoSEQ multiplex PCR was used to amplify TCRB sequences from cDNA, yielding 87-bp fragments that span the CDR3 region. Sequencing of the amplicons was done on the Illumina HiSeq platform. The study's own analysis went as follows. PCR bias was computationally corrected using synthetic template baselines, reads within Hamming distance 2 were collapsed, and singletons that could not be merged were discarded. Reads were aligned to IMGT to assign V, D and J genes, CDR3 length, and insertions or deletions at six rearrangement sites. Within each subset, clonotype counts were normalized to the number of sorted cells before true diversity and Gini coefficients were calculated with the tcR R package. Repertoire sharing was quantified using the overlap coefficient calculated on TCRB nucleotide sequences. TCRdb provides this immuneACCESS table in a form limited to in-frame rearrangements. Some clones are lacking; in checked studies, under half of them reflect an unresolved V gene, and why the rest are absent is not known. For V, J and clone size, that table is used; D and trimming come from the DNA. This sample comprises some 240,000 clones, approximately 10% of them detected only once. Of the sample, roughly 1.3% falls within the top ten clones.

The sequence came from a man between 18 and 35 years old in good health. Sequenced material: central memory CD4+ T cells from blood.

The CDR3 region: CASSLTTGRPYNEQFF. At the DNA level, the sequence is TGTGCCAGCAGCCTAACAACAGGGCGCCCCTACAATGAGCAGTTCTTC. The chain links TRBV7-9 with TRBJ2-1; the D region possibly corresponds to TRBD1 (6 bases align). V loses 5 bases, J loses 2 bases, and the germline ends lie 16 bases apart. From the germline V gene (reference sequence), CDR1 is SEHNR and CDR2 is FQNEAQ. The CDR3 starts with the cysteine, ends with the phenylalanine, and has 16 residues. The CDR3 DNA has 48 bases and is translated from base 1.